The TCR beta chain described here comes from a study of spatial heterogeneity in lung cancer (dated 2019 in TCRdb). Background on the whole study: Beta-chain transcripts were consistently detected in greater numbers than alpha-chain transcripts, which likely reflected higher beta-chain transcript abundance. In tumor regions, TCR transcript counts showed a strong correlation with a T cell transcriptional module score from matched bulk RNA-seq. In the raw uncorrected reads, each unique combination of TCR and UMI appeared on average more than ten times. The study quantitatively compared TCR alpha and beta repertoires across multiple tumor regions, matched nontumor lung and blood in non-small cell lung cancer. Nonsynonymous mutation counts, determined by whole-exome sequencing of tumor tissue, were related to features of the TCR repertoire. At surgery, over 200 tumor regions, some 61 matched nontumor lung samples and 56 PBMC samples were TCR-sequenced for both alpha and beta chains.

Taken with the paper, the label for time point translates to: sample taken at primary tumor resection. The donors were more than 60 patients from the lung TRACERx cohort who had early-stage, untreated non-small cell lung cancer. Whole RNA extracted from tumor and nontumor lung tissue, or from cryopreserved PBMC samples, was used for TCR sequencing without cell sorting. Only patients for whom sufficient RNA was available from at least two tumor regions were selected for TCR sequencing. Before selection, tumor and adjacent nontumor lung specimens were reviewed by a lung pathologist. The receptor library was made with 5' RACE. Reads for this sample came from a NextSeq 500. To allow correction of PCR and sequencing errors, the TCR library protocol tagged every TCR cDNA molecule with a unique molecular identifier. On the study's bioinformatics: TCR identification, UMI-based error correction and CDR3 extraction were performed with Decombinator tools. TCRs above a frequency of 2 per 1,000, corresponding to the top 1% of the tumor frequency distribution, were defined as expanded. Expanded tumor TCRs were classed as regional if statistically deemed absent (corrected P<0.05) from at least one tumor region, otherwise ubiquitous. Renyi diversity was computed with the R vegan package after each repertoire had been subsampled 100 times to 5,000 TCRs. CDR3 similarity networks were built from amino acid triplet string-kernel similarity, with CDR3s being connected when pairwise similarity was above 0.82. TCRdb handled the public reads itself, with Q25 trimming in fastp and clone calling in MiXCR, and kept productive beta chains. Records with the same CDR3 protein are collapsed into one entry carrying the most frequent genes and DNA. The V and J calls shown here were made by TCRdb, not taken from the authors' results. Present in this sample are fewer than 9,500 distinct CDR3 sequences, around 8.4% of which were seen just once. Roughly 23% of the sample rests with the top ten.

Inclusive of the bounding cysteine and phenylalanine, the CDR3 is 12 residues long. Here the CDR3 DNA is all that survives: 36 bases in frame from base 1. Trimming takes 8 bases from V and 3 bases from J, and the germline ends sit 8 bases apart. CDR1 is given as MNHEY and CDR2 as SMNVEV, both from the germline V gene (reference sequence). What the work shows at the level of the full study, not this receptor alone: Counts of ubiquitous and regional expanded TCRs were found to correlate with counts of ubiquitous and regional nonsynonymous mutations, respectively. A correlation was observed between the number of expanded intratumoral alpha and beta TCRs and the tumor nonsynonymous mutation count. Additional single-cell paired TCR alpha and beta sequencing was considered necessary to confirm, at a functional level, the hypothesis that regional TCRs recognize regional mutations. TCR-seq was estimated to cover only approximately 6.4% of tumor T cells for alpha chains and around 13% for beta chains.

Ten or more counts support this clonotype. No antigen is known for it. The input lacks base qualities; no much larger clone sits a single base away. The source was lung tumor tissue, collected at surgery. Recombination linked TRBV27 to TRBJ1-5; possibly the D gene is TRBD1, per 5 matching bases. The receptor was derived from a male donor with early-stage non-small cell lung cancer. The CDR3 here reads CASGHPNQPQHF. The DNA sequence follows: TGTGCCAGCGGACACCCCAATCAGCCCCAGCATTTT.